Presented here are 2 T cell receptor beta chains from one specimen sequenced in a study of low-dose radiotherapy and immunotherapy resistance in tumors. The time point is: after trial treatment. Treatment reported: LDRT plus nivolumab, ipilimumab, low-dose cyclophosphamide and aspirin (RACIN trial). Both TCRalpha and TCRbeta chains were reverse transcribed with V-gene-specific primers. PCR amplification of the TCRs was performed with Phusion for 20 PCR cycles, and it relied on a constant-region primer together with a V-primer adapter. A single record per CDR3 protein comes from TCRdb applying MiXCR to the reads. The sample consists of roughly 32,000 distinct CDR3 sequences, 45% to 50% of them appearing once. The sequences come from PBMCs, collected after low-dose radiotherapy plus immunotherapy. These receptors all stem from a male donor with gallbladder cancer.

This clonotype has only one observation. V is TRBV5-1 and J is TRBJ1-5; D gene unclear. Germline CDR1 SGHRS, CDR2 YFSETQ. Trimming cost V 2 bases and J 5 bases, with 11 bases left between them. This CDR3 region has 14 residues. The chain's CDR3 is CASSFNGKDQPQHF. The CDR3 DNA is TGCGCCAGCAGCTTTAACGGGAAGGATCAGCCCCAGCATTTT.

In this sample, this clonotype is medium-sized. The CDR3, as DNA: TGTGCCAGCAGCTTAGACGGTTTCTATAGCAATCAGCCCCAGCATTTT. Translated, it gives CASSLDGFYSNQPQHF. The chain employs TRBV11-2 and TRBJ1-5, with D unresolved. This CDR3 contains 16 residues. Germline-derived CDR1 and CDR2 are SGHAT and FQNNGV. V dropped 0 bases and J dropped 0 bases, with 9 bases sitting between them.